The rows below give T cell receptor beta chains drawn from one sample of a study of T cell repertoires in cytomegalovirus infection. TCRdb re-called the reads through MiXCR, storing one row per CDR3 protein. Of more than 200,000 distinct CDR3 sequences in the sample, approximately 9.1% are singletons; the top ten hold around 15%. Sequencing was carried out using PBMCs. The source is a human donor in good health (CMV status not recorded). Some clones in this sample may be carry-over from other donors' samples. CDR3s include the opening cysteine and the closing phenylalanine or tryptophan. D genes are given only for firm matches. Not all rows give a size; the values are once, few, many and, for expanded clones, a class.

v_call	d_call	clone_size	j_call	cdr3_nt	cdr3_aa
TRBV11-2	NA	NA	TRBJ2-1	TGTGCCAGCAGCCCGCCGGGGGCTAGGAATGAGCAGTTCTTC	CASSPPGARNEQFF
TRBV7-6	TRBD1	many	TRBJ1-5	TGTGCCAGCGGACAGGGCCCAAATCAGCCCCAGCATTTT	CASGQGPNQPQHF
TRBV7-6	NA	NA	TRBJ1-4	TGTGCCAGCAGCTTAGGACCGCGTGGGGAAAAACTGTTTTTT	CASSLGPRGEKLFF
TRBV4-1	NA	many	TRBJ1-2	TGCGCCAGCAGCCAAGAAGGGAACTATGGCTACACCTTC	CASSQEGNYGYTF
TRBV6-5	NA	few	TRBJ2-6	TGTGCCAGCAGTTACCTAGGGGCATCTGACTCTGGGGCCAACGTCCTGACTTTC	CASSYLGASDSGANVLTF
TRBV28	NA	NA	TRBJ2-7	TGTGCCAGCGGGGGCCCGGGGAACGAGCAGTACTTC	CASGGPGNEQYF
TRBV28	NA	many	TRBJ2-2	TGTGCCAGCAGGGCAGGGAACACCGGGGAGCTGTTTTTT	CASRAGNTGELFF
TRBV5-1	NA	NA	TRBJ2-1	TGCGCCAGCAGCTTGGCTACCAGCGGGTTAAAGAGTGAGCAGTTCTTC	CASSLATSGLKSEQFF
TRBV7-7	NA	many	TRBJ2-1	TGTGCCAGCAGCCCGGTGCTAGGCGGGCAGGGTCGCTACAATGAGCAGTTCTTC	CASSPVLGGQGRYNEQFF
TRBV4-2	TRBD2	many	TRBJ2-7	TGTGCCAGCAGCCAAGAACTTGTGGGGGGGGACTACGAGCAGTACTTC	CASSQELVGGDYEQYF
TRBV6-2/TRBV6-3	TRBD1	NA	TRBJ2-7	TGTGCCAGCAGCACCGAACGACAGGGGGCTTTGAACGAGCAGTACTTC	CASSTERQGALNEQYF
TRBV6-6	TRBD1	many	TRBJ2-6	TGTGCCAGCAGCTCGGGACAGCCTCTCTCTGGGGCCAACGTCCTGACTTTC	CASSSGQPLSGANVLTF
TRBV27	NA	many	TRBJ2-3	TGTGCCAGCAGATCCGATGGACAGATTTCGGGTACGCAGTATTTT	CASRSDGQISGTQYF
TRBV20-1	TRBD2	many	TRBJ2-3	TGCAGTGCTAGAGACTGGGCAGCGGGGTCCACAGATACGCAGTATTTT	CSARDWAAGSTDTQYF
TRBV7-2	NA	many	TRBJ1-5	TGTGCCAGCAGCTTCAGGGAAGAACAGCCCCAGCATTTT	CASSFREEQPQHF
TRBV25-1	NA	few	TRBJ1-2	TGTGCCAGCAGTGAATATGGTACAGGGCCCTATGGCTACACCTTC	CASSEYGTGPYGYTF
TRBV2	TRBD1	few	TRBJ1-4	TGTGCCAGCAGTGAGGGACAGATTAATGAAAAACTGTTTTTT	CASSEGQINEKLFF
TRBV7-9	NA	NA	TRBJ2-2	TGTGCCAGCAGCTTATATGGAGCGAACACCGGGGAGCTGTTTTTT	CASSLYGANTGELFF
TRBV6-6	TRBD2	many	TRBJ2-7	TGTGCCAGCAGTTCCGGGACTAGCGGGGGGCCCACCTACGAGCAGTACTTC	CASSSGTSGGPTYEQYF
TRBV6-5	NA	many	TRBJ1-2	TGTGCCAGCAGTTACACAGGGCCTATCGATGGCTACACCTTC	CASSYTGPIDGYTF
TRBV5-6	NA	few	TRBJ1-2	TGTGCCAGCAGCTTCATAGGACCTAACTATGGCTACACCTTC	CASSFIGPNYGYTF
TRBV4-3	TRBD1	NA	TRBJ2-1	TGCGCCAGCAGCCAAGAGGACAGGGTGGGTGAGCAGTTCTTC	CASSQEDRVGEQFF
TRBV28	TRBD1	many	TRBJ1-5	TGTGCCAGCAGTTTAGGGCAGGGGACGACAGGGGATCAGCCCCAGCATTTT	CASSLGQGTTGDQPQHF
TRBV5-1	TRBD2	few	TRBJ2-1	TGCGCCAGCAGCTTCGCTAGCGGGACTGAGCAGTTCTTC	CASSFASGTEQFF
TRBV7-2	NA	many	TRBJ1-6	TGTGCCAGCAGCCGGGAGGGGAGGGGTGGTTCACCCCTCCACTTT	CASSREGRGGSPLHF
TRBV7-4	TRBD2	many	TRBJ2-3	TGTGCCAGCAGCGCTATCGTTTCCTCCGGGGGGAGAAATACGCAGTATTTT	CASSAIVSSGGRNTQYF
TRBV9	TRBD1	NA	TRBJ1-6	TGTGCCAGCAGCGGATGGACAGGGGGAAGTTCACCCCTCCACTTT	CASSGWTGGSSPLHF
TRBV28	TRBD2	few	TRBJ2-7	TGTGCCAGCGAACCGGGGGGGCCGGGATCCTACGAGCAGTACTTC	CASEPGGPGSYEQYF
TRBV7-2	TRBD1	many	TRBJ2-5	TGTGCCAGCAGCACCGGGACAGGGGAGACCCAGTACTTC	CASSTGTGETQYF
TRBV6-2/TRBV6-3	TRBD2	NA	TRBJ2-3	TGTGCCAGCAGTCCGCTAGCGGGGACCCAAGCGGGCACAGATACGCAGTATTTT	CASSPLAGTQAGTDTQYF
TRBV11-2	NA	NA	TRBJ1-1	TGTGCCAGCAGCTCCAGGAGGTCTGAAGCTTTCTTT	CASSSRRSEAFF
TRBV28	NA	few	TRBJ2-5	TGTGCCAGCAGTACAGAGACCCAGTACTTC	CASSTETQYF
TRBV12-3/TRBV12-4	TRBD1	many	TRBJ2-7	TGTGCCAGCAGTTGGGGGACAGGGAACAACGAGCAGTACTTC	CASSWGTGNNEQYF
TRBV18	NA	many	TRBJ1-2	TGTGCCAGCTCACCACCGATGGGTGCAAAGAAAATCGGCTCCTATGGCTACACCTTC	CASSPPMGAKKIGSYGYTF
TRBV3-1	TRBD1	many	TRBJ1-1	TGTGCCAGCAGCCAAGCGGACAGGGAATGGGGCACTGAAGCTTTCTTT	CASSQADREWGTEAFF
TRBV20-1	TRBD2	many	TRBJ2-5	TGCAGTGCTAGAGATTTGCTAGCGGGGGGTAAAGAGACCCAGTACTTC	CSARDLLAGGKETQYF
TRBV7-2	NA	many	TRBJ2-2	TGTGCCAGCAGCTTCAGGGTGACCGGGGAGCTGTTTTTT	CASSFRVTGELFF
TRBV6-2/TRBV6-3	TRBD2	many	TRBJ2-2	TGTGCCAGCAGCCCGAGGACTAGCGGGGAGACCGGGGAGCTGTTTTTT	CASSPRTSGETGELFF
TRBV19	TRBD1	many	TRBJ2-7	TGTGCCAGTAGTCCGGGAAGGACAGGGCGGGACGAGCAGTACTTC	CASSPGRTGRDEQYF
TRBV20-1	NA	NA	TRBJ1-5	TGCAGTGCTAAGACGGCAGCTTATAGCAATCAGCCCCAGCATTTT	CSAKTAAYSNQPQHF
TRBV19	TRBD1	NA	TRBJ1-5	TGTGCCAGTAGTACCGACAGGGGGCTCAGCAATCAGCCCCAGCATTTT	CASSTDRGLSNQPQHF
TRBV7-8	NA	many	TRBJ2-7	TGTGCCAGCAGCATTGCCGGGGAGTACGAGCAGTACTTC	CASSIAGEYEQYF
TRBV12-3/TRBV12-4	NA	NA	TRBJ1-5	TGTGCCAGCACGAAGCGGGGAAATCAGCCCCAGCATTTT	CASTKRGNQPQHF
TRBV7-2	TRBD2	NA	TRBJ2-3	TGTGCCAGCAGCTTAGTCGCCCTAGCGGGGGATACAGATACGCAGTATTTT	CASSLVALAGDTDTQYF
TRBV7-8	TRBD2	many	TRBJ2-1	TGTGCCAGCTCGGGAGAACCGGGGGGTGAGCAGTTCTTC	CASSGEPGGEQFF
TRBV7-2	NA	many	TRBJ2-3	TGTGCCAGCAGCTTAGGAGGGGTGATAGCAGATACGCAGTATTTT	CASSLGGVIADTQYF
TRBV7-3	TRBD1	once	TRBJ2-2	TGTGCCAGCAGCCGGACAGGGGGCAACGGGGAGCTGTTTTTT	CASSRTGGNGELFF
TRBV18	NA	NA	TRBJ1-6	TGTGCCAGCTCACCGGCGGCACGGACGATGAATTCACCCCTCCACTTT	CASSPAARTMNSPLHF
TRBV7-2	TRBD1	many	TRBJ2-7	TGTGCCAGCAGCCCCCGGACAGGGATCGGCTACGAGCAGTACTTC	CASSPRTGIGYEQYF
TRBV20-1	TRBD1	many	TRBJ2-6	TGCAGTGCTAGGCCGGGACAGGGGGCTGGGGCCAACGTCCTGACTTTC	CSARPGQGAGANVLTF